These T cell receptor beta chains were read from a single sample in a study of CD8 T cells in Susac syndrome. TCRdb reprocessed the immunoSEQ multiplex PCR reads with MiXCR, giving one entry per CDR3 protein. The sample shows 250,000 to 300,000 distinct CDR3 sequences, around nine tenths of them seen only once. Sequenced input: CD8+ T cells from PBMCs. All receptors come from a human donor with multiple sclerosis. Each CDR3 is given with its conserved first and last residue. The order of the fields is D gene, J gene, V gene, clone size, CDR3 DNA, CDR3 protein. D genes are given only for firm matches. Clone size is given for some rows only: seen once, a few or many times, or a class if the clone is expanded.

d_call: NA; j_call: TRBJ2-7; v_call: TRBV7-9; clone_size: NA; cdr3_nt: TGTGCCAGCAGCTCGGCCAGGGACCGCTACGAGCAGTACTTC; cdr3_aa: CASSSARDRYEQYF
d_call: NA; j_call: TRBJ2-2; v_call: TRBV4-3; clone_size: NA; cdr3_nt: TGCGCCAGCAGCCTGGAGATCGGGGCGGTGAACACCGGGGAGCTGTTTTTT; cdr3_aa: CASSLEIGAVNTGELFF
d_call: NA; j_call: TRBJ1-4; v_call: TRBV7-8; clone_size: NA; cdr3_nt: TGTGCCAGCAGCTTAGCGCAAGGCGATAGACATGAAAAACTGTTTTTT; cdr3_aa: CASSLAQGDRHEKLFF
d_call: TRBD2; j_call: TRBJ2-1; v_call: TRBV7-2; clone_size: once; cdr3_nt: TGTGCCAGCAGCTTCGAGGCGGGAGCGGCGTACAATGAGCAGTTCTTC; cdr3_aa: CASSFEAGAAYNEQFF
d_call: NA; j_call: TRBJ2-7; v_call: TRBV28; clone_size: NA; cdr3_nt: TGTGCCAGCAGTCCCCTTGGGTATGGCGAAAGCTCCTACGAGCAGTACTTC; cdr3_aa: CASSPLGYGESSYEQYF
d_call: TRBD1; j_call: TRBJ2-1; v_call: TRBV20-1; clone_size: NA; cdr3_nt: TGCAGTGCTGGGATGACAGGGCCCAATGAGCAGTTCTTC; cdr3_aa: CSAGMTGPNEQFF
d_call: NA; j_call: TRBJ2-3; v_call: TRBV19; clone_size: NA; cdr3_nt: TGTGCCAGTAGTTTCGCTCCTGATACGCAGTATTTT; cdr3_aa: CASSFAPDTQYF
d_call: TRBD1; j_call: TRBJ2-7; v_call: TRBV27; clone_size: once; cdr3_nt: TGTGCCAGCAGTTTACAGGACAGGGGTATCTACAAGCAGTACTTC; cdr3_aa: CASSLQDRGIYKQYF
d_call: NA; j_call: TRBJ2-1; v_call: TRBV2; clone_size: NA; cdr3_nt: TGTGCCAGCAGTGAAGGGCAGAACCCCTACAATGAGCAGTTCTTC; cdr3_aa: CASSEGQNPYNEQFF
d_call: TRBD1; j_call: TRBJ2-6; v_call: TRBV6-2/TRBV6-3; clone_size: NA; cdr3_nt: TGTGCCAGCAGTTCGACAGGGGGAGCCCTGGTGGGCAACGTCCTGACTTTC; cdr3_aa: CASSSTGGALVGNVLTF
d_call: NA; j_call: TRBJ2-5; v_call: TRBV7-9; clone_size: NA; cdr3_nt: TGTGCCAGCAGCTTAGTAGATACGATTACCCCAGAGACCCAGTACTTC; cdr3_aa: CASSLVDTITPETQYF
d_call: NA; j_call: TRBJ2-7; v_call: TRBV27; clone_size: NA; cdr3_nt: TGTGCCAGCAGTCTCATCTCCCCCCTGGGCCCACCACCCAGGGAGCAGTACTTC; cdr3_aa: CASSLISPLGPPPREQYF
d_call: TRBD2; j_call: TRBJ2-2; v_call: TRBV3-1; clone_size: NA; cdr3_nt: TGTGCCAGCAGCCAAGACGGCACTAGCGGGGGGCCCTCGAACACCGGGGAGCTGTTTTTT; cdr3_aa: CASSQDGTSGGPSNTGELFF
d_call: NA; j_call: TRBJ2-7; v_call: TRBV7-6; clone_size: NA; cdr3_nt: TGTGCCAGCAGCCCCCGGGACAACTTCTACGAGCAGTACTTC; cdr3_aa: CASSPRDNFYEQYF
d_call: NA; j_call: TRBJ2-2; v_call: TRBV6-1; clone_size: NA; cdr3_nt: TGTGCCAGCCACAGCCCGGTCCAGGACCCGAACACCGGGGAGCTGTTTTTT; cdr3_aa: CASHSPVQDPNTGELFF